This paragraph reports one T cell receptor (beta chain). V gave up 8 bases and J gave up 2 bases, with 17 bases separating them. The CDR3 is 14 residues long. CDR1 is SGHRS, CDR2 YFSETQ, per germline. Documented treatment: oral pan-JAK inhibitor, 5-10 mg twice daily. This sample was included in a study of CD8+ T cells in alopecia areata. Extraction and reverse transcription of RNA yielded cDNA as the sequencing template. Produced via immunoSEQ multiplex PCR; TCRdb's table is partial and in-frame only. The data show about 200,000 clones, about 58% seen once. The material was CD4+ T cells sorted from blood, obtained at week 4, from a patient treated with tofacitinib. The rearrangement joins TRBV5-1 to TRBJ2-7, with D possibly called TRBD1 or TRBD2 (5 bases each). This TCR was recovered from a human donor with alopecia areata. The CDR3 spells CARTGPVPAYEQYF. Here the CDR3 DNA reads TGCGCCAGGACGGGGCCTGTCCCTGCCTACGAGCAGTACTTC.